This entry describes one T cell receptor (beta chain). Sequenced by immunoSEQ multiplex PCR; TCRdb stores in-frame clones only, minus some. The sample records some 210,000 clones, around 80% being singletons. The sample comes from a study of blood T cell repertoires in COVID-19. As for the study in general: T cells, B-cell-depleted T cells, or PBMCs supplied cDNA or gDNA.

V shed 8 bases, J shed 7 bases, and the junction held 7 bases outside the gene matches. Looked up from germline, CDR1 is LGHNA and CDR2 is YNFKEQ. This CDR3 is 15 amino acids long. The J gene is TRBJ2-1, the V gene TRBV4-2; 14 bases map to TRBD2. Sequenced sample: peripheral blood. The origin of this receptor is a woman in her 40s with acute or convalescent COVID-19. CDR3 loop: CASRLAGGPVNEQFF. CDR3 sequence (DNA): TGTGCCAGCCGACTAGCGGGAGGGCCGGTGAATGAGCAGTTCTTC.